This T cell receptor (beta chain) was found in a study of T cell changes during pregnancy in multiple sclerosis. Trimming took 3 bases from V and 0 from J, leaving 12 bases between them. Germline-derived CDR1 and CDR2 are MGHRA and YSYEKL. The CDR3 has 16 amino acids. Only in-frame clones appear in the TCRdb table, and some are missing; sequencing was by immunoSEQ multiplex PCR. There are tens of thousands of clones in the sample; more than 85% occur only once, and around 0.93% lies in the top ten. The chain recombines TRBV4-1 with TRBJ1-5; maybe TRBD1 (5 bases). The TCR comes from a female donor with multiple sclerosis, enrolled in a pregnancy study. Specimen: peripheral blood, collected before pregnancy. The CDR3 reads CASSQQGILSNQPQHF. Written as DNA, the CDR3 is TGCGCCAGCAGCCAGCAGGGTATACTTAGCAATCAGCCCCAGCATTTT.